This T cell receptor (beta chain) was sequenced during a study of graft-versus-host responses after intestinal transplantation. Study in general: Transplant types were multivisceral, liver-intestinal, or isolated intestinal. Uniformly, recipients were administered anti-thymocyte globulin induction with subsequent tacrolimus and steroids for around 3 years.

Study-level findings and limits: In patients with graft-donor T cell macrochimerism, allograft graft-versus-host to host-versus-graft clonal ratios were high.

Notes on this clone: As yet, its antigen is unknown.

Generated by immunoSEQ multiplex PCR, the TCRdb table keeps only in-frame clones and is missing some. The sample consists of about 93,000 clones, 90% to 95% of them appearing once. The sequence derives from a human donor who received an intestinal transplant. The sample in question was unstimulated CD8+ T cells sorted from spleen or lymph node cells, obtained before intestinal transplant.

CDR3 in DNA: TGTGCCAGCAGCGCGACTAGCGGGGGAAGGAATGAGCAGTTCTTC. Translation: CASSATSGGRNEQFF. The rearrangement uses TRBV9 and TRBJ2-1, with 12 bases aligning to TRBD2. The V gene's germline CDR1 is SGDLS and CDR2 YYNGEE. The CDR3 length is 15 residues. V lost 3 bases, J lost 7 bases, and 5 bases stayed unmatched.